What follows are 22 T cell receptor beta chains derived from one specimen sequenced in a study of cytomegalovirus exposure and HLA in healthy donors. 13 Jbeta primers and 60 Vbeta primers were used for the PCR. Only in-frame clones appear in the TCRdb table, and some are missing; sequencing was by immunoSEQ multiplex PCR. The data contain about 200,000 clones, 70% to 80% of them singletons. Sequenced input: PBMCs. All receptors derive from a girl aged 5 to 17 in good health and CMV-seropositive.

The chain combines TRBV5-1 with TRBJ1-6; TRBD1 is a possible D gene (5 bases). Germline V gene lookup returns CDR1 SGHRS and CDR2 YFSETQ. CDR3 size: 15 residues. Trimming left V 4 bases short and J 10 bases short, with 18 bases between. CDR3: CASSPSGGVESPLHF. The CDR3 coding sequence is TGCGCCAGCAGCCCCTCGGGGGGTGTGGAATCACCCCTCCACTTT.

The sample holds one count of this clone. This CDR3 reads CASSLDSNNQPQHF. The CDR3 DNA is TGTGCCAGCAGTCTCGACAGCAACAATCAGCCCCAGCATTTT. The chain couples TRBV6-1 to TRBJ1-5, with a weak D call TRBD1 (5 bases). Germline CDR1 reads MNHNS; CDR2 reads SASEGT. V was cut by 5 bases and J by 3 bases, with 11 bases left in between. The CDR3 is made up of 14 amino acids.

The chain is built from TRBV25-1 and TRBJ2-7; 7 bases agree with TRBD1. Germline V gene lookup returns CDR1 MGHDK and CDR2 SYGVNS. J was trimmed by 10 bases and V by 5 bases; bases with no gene match: 14. There are 14 residues in the CDR3. The DNA for the CDR3 is TGTGCCAGCAGTTCACGAGGGGGCGGATCGGCACAGTACTTC. This codes for CASSSRGGGSAQYF.

V usage is TRBV30 and J usage is TRBJ1-1; D uncertain. CDR1 and CDR2 (germline): GTSNPN, SVGIG (reference sequence). This CDR3 contains 13 residues. Trimming took 0 bases from V and 4 from J, leaving 9 bases between them. The CDR3, as DNA: TGTGCCTGGAGTGTACCGGGGATCACTGAAGCTTTCTTT. Its protein is CAWSVPGITEAFF.

The table lists this clone with a few counts. V is TRBV5-1 and J is TRBJ1-5; D call uncertain. CDR3 length: 14 amino acids. Germline V gene sequence: CDR1 SGHRS, CDR2 YFSETQ. Trimming took 3 bases from V and 0 from J, leaving 7 bases between them. CDR3 in DNA: TGCGCCAGCAGCTCCGGGGTTAGCAATCAGCCCCAGCATTTT. It codes for CASSSGVSNQPQHF.

The chain carries TRBV4-3 and TRBJ2-1; 13 bases are shared with TRBD2. The CDR3 contains 16 residues. CDR1 LGHNA and CDR2 YSLEER come from the germline V gene. V shed 0 bases, J shed 8 bases, and the junction held 4 bases outside the gene matches. The CDR3 here is CASSQDTSGGAYEQFF. CDR3 bases: TGCGCCAGCAGCCAAGACACTAGCGGGGGGGCTTATGAGCAGTTCTTC.

The chain uses TRBV4-1 and TRBJ2-3; D might be TRBD1 (6 bases). The CDR3 consists of 19 residues. Looked up from germline, CDR1 is MGHRA and CDR2 is YSYEKL. V gave up 1 base and J gave up 0 bases, with 20 bases separating them. CDR3 sequence reads: CASSQGRGGAMTSTDTQYF. In DNA form, the CDR3 reads TGCGCCAGCAGCCAAGGGCGAGGGGGAGCTATGACTAGCACAGATACGCAGTATTTT.

This chain connects TRBV18 to TRBJ2-2, with 13 bases identical to TRBD2. Germline V gives CDR1 KGHSH, CDR2 LQKENI. The CDR3 spans 17 residues. The V gene end was trimmed by 5 bases and the J gene end by 0 bases; junction bases not matched to a gene: 3. CDR3: CASSSTSGGTNTGELFF. Written as DNA, the CDR3 is TGTGCCAGCTCATCGACTAGCGGGGGGACGAACACCGGGGAGCTGTTTTTT.

In this sample, this clone turned up once. The rearrangement links TRBV4-2 to TRBJ1-5; no firm D call. The CDR3 length is 15 residues. The V gene lost 0 bases and the J gene lost 4 bases, with 10 bases spanning the gap. CDR1 is LGHNA and CDR2 is YNFKEQ in the germline V gene. CDR3 sequence (DNA): TGTGCCAGCAGCCAAGATAGAACAGCTAATCAGCCCCAGCATTTT. Amino acid sequence: CASSQDRTANQPQHF.

The chain carries TRBV7-8 and TRBJ2-4, with a tentative D call TRBD1 (5 bases). The germline V gene encodes CDR1 SGHVS and CDR2 FQNEAQ. This CDR3 has 15 residues. Between the trimmed V and J ends, which lost 5 bases and 0 bases, there was a span of 11 bases. The chain's CDR3 is CASSPDRLAKNIQYF. CDR3 DNA: TGTGCCAGCAGCCCCGACAGACTAGCCAAAAACATTCAGTACTTC.

The chain recombines TRBV5-4 with TRBJ2-3, with TRBD2 matching over 9 bases. The ends lost 5 bases at V and 2 bases at J; junction bases unmatched: 15. Germline CDR1 is SGHNT and CDR2 is YYREEE (reference sequence). There are 18 residues in the CDR3. CDR3 coding DNA: TGTGCCAGCAGTCCGACGCAAACGCGGGGGGGCCCCACAGATACGCAGTATTTT. As protein: CASSPTQTRGGPTDTQYF.

V gene TRBV2 combines with J gene TRBJ1-4; D is possibly TRBD1 (6 bases). The length of the CDR3 is 15 residues. CDR1 is SNHLY and CDR2 is FYNNEI in the germline V gene. CDR3 DNA: TGTGCGCAGCGGGGGGGCCAGGGAACTAATGAAAAACTGTTTTTT. Translated: CAQRGGQGTNEKLFF.

The V gene is TRBV7-9, the J gene TRBJ1-4; a possible D gene is TRBD1 (5 bases). Germline V CDR1 and CDR2: SEHNR, FQNEAQ (reference sequence). This CDR3 comprises 19 residues. V was clipped by 6 bases and J by 2 bases, with 25 bases between them. The CDR3 sequence: CASSPWGGSFVRTNEKLFF. DNA for the CDR3: TGTGCCAGCAGTCCGTGGGGGGGGTCTTTTGTTCGGACTAATGAAAAACTGTTTTTT. The full variable domain, with the rest looked up from reference TRBV7-9 and TRBJ1-4, is DTGVSQNPRHKITKRGQNVTFRCDPISEHNRLYWYRQTLGQGPEFLTYFQNEAQLEKSRLLSDRFSAERPKGSFSTLEIQRTEQGDSAMYLCASSPWGGSFVRTNEKLFFGSGTQLSVL.

This sequence joins TRBV6-5 and TRBJ2-7; 9 nucleotides line up with TRBD1. CDR1 and CDR2 from the germline V gene are MNHEY and SVGAGI. Trimming removed 5 bases from V and 12 bases from J; junction bases left unmatched: 8. The CDR3 covers 12 residues. This CDR3 is CASSNGGTGLYF. The DNA of the CDR3 is TGTGCCAGCAGTAACGGAGGGACAGGGTTGTACTTC.

This sequence joins TRBV5-4 and TRBJ2-1, with 9 bases lining up with TRBD2. Germline CDR1 SGHNT, CDR2 YYREEE (reference sequence). V dropped 2 bases and J dropped 10; count of bases not matched to a gene: 10. The CDR3 extends over 15 amino acids. The DNA of the CDR3 is TGTGCCAGCAGCTTAATGCGGGGGGGCCTCGGGGAGCAGTTCTTC. Translating it yields CASSLMRGGLGEQFF. Full variable domain (rest looked up from reference TRBV5-4 and TRBJ2-1): ETGVTQSPTHLIKTRGQQVTLRCSSQSGHNTVSWYQQALGQGPQFIFQYYREEENGRGNFPPRFSGLQFPNYSSELNVNALELDDSALYLCASSLMRGGLGEQFFGPGTRLTVL.

This clone showed up just a few times. This chain connects TRBV27 to TRBJ2-1; TRBD1 agrees at 11 bases. The CDR3 extends over 17 amino acids. Trimming took 6 bases from V and 7 from J; bases not matched to a gene: 14. CDR1 and CDR2 (germline): MNHEY, SMNVEV (reference sequence). The CDR3 loop reads CASRLTTGTGGRNEQFF. The CDR3 DNA sequence: TGTGCCAGCAGACTTACAACCGGGACAGGGGGAAGGAATGAGCAGTTCTTC.

The rearrangement uses TRBV5-4 and TRBJ2-1; a weak D match, TRBD1 (5 bases). The V gene's germline CDR1 is SGHNT and CDR2 YYREEE (reference sequence). Trimming cost V 0 bases and J 8 bases, with 15 bases left between them. The CDR3 totals 15 residues. CDR3 loop: CASSLGQGVSDEQFF. The CDR3 DNA follows: TGTGCCAGCAGCTTGGGGCAGGGCGTGAGTGATGAGCAGTTCTTC.

The V gene is TRBV27, the J gene TRBJ2-3, with a weak D call TRBD2 (5 bases). Trimming took 5 bases from V and 2 from J, leaving 11 bases between them. The CDR3 is 14 residues long. Looked up from germline, CDR1 is MNHEY and CDR2 is SMNVEV (reference sequence). This CDR3 reads CASSPGFSTDTQYF. Written as DNA, the CDR3 is TGTGCCAGCAGTCCGGGATTTTCCACAGATACGCAGTATTTT.

The J gene is TRBJ1-5, the V gene TRBV27, with 12 positions matching TRBD1. The CDR3 loop spans 16 amino acids. The V gene's germline CDR1 is MNHEY and CDR2 SMNVEV (reference sequence). Trimming took 3 bases from V and 7 from J; bases not matched to a gene: 7. CDR3 sequence reads: CASSFFGTGGGQPQHF. The CDR3 region has the DNA TGTGCCAGCAGTTTCTTTGGGACAGGGGGCGGGCAGCCCCAGCATTTT.

In its sample, this clone was seen a few times. The chain links TRBV6-5 to TRBJ2-5; maybe TRBD2 (5 bases). Germline V CDR1 and CDR2: MNHEY, SVGAGI. V gave up 5 bases and J gave up 4 bases, with 17 bases separating them. CDR3 length: 15 residues. The CDR3 loop is CASSKLSGGPETQYF. CDR3 nucleotide sequence: TGTGCCAGCAGTAAACTCTCAGGAGGTCCAGAGACCCAGTACTTC.

This clone appeared a few times. This sequence joins TRBV11-3 and TRBJ1-3; 7 bases match TRBD1. Germline CDR1 and CDR2: SGHNT and YENEEA. V lost 3 bases and J lost 3; bases outside the gene matches: 5. This CDR3 is 15 amino acids long. CDR3 residues: CASSFVTGYGNTIYF. The CDR3 DNA reads as TGTGCCAGCAGCTTCGTGACAGGGTATGGAAACACCATATATTTT.

This clone has just one count. V usage is TRBV5-4 and J usage is TRBJ1-1, with TRBD1 identical over 10 bases. Germline CDR1 SGHNT, CDR2 YYREEE (reference sequence). With V trimmed by 3 bases and J by 0 bases, 11 bases remained unmatched. CDR3 length: 18 amino acids. The CDR3 is CASSSWEGTGAMNTEAFF. The CDR3 region has the DNA TGTGCCAGCAGCTCTTGGGAGGGGACAGGGGCGATGAACACTGAAGCTTTCTTT.